Following are 8 T cell receptor beta chains from one sample sequenced in a study of CD8 T cells in Susac syndrome. The authors reverse transcribed about 0.45 to 1 ug RNA with random hexamers. Each CDR3 protein is one row after TCRdb ran MiXCR on the immunoSEQ multiplex PCR reads. The table has 110,000 or so distinct CDR3 sequences, around 92% seen once. The specimen sequenced was CD8+ T cells from PBMCs. The origin of the receptors is a human donor in good health.

The chain has TRBV7-2 and TRBJ2-7; D tentatively reads TRBD1 or TRBD2 (5 bases each). CDR3 length: 14 residues. CDR1 is SGHTA and CDR2 is FQGNSA in the germline V gene. The V end was cut by 4 bases, the J end by 6 bases, with 16 bases between. CDR3 sequence (DNA): TGTGCCAGCAGCTCGAGGGGTAGTCTCGGCGAGCAGTACTTC. Amino acid sequence: CASSSRGSLGEQYF.

The chain links TRBV20-1 to TRBJ2-7; 9 bases match TRBD1. This CDR3 region has 16 residues. CDR1 is DFQATT, CDR2 SNEGSKA, per germline (reference sequence). The V segment lost 0 bases and the J segment 3 bases; nucleotides outside the gene matches: 9. The CDR3 region is CSARDPGTGTYYEQYF. The CDR3 bases are TGCAGTGCTAGAGATCCCGGGACAGGGACCTACTACGAGCAGTACTTC.

This chain joins TRBV5-1 and TRBJ1-3; 7 bases line up with TRBD1. V lost 3 bases, J lost 2 bases, and 5 bases stayed unmatched. The V gene's germline CDR1 is SGHRS and CDR2 YFSETQ. CDR3 size: 15 residues. In DNA, the CDR3 is TGCGCCAGCAGCTCAGAGGGGGCAGCTGGAAACACCATATATTTT. Translated, it gives CASSSEGAAGNTIYF.

The rearrangement joins TRBV9 to TRBJ2-1, with TRBD2 identical over 8 bases. After removal of 4 bases from V and 8 bases from J, the junction contained 11 bases not matched to a gene. CDR1 is SGDLS, CDR2 YYNGEE, per germline. This CDR3 region has 15 residues. CDR3 sequence reads: CASSPDGGAIDEQFF. The CDR3 DNA is TGTGCCAGCAGCCCGGACGGGGGGGCAATCGATGAGCAGTTCTTC. Based on the CDR3 plus reference TRBV9 and TRBJ2-1, the full variable domain is DSGVTQTPKHLITATGQRVTLRCSPRSGDLSVYWYQQSLDQGLQFLIQYYNGEERAKGNILERFSAQQFPDLHSELNLSSLELGDSALYFCASSPDGGAIDEQFFGPGTRLTVL.

V is TRBV14 and J is TRBJ2-6, with D tentatively TRBD1 or TRBD2 (6 bases each). V was trimmed by 4 bases and J by 1 base, leaving 17 bases between them. In germline, CDR1 is SGHDN, CDR2 FVKESK. This CDR3 has 18 residues. This CDR3 reads CASSPPRGAKSGANVLTF. The CDR3 coding sequence is TGTGCCAGCAGCCCCCCAAGGGGGGCCAAGTCTGGGGCCAACGTCCTGACTTTC.

The rearrangement joins TRBV7-9 to TRBJ2-3; tentative D call: TRBD2 (5 bases). Germline V gives CDR1 SEHNR, CDR2 FQNEAQ (reference sequence). CDR3 length equals 14 residues. V was trimmed by 5 bases and J by 4 bases, leaving 13 bases between them. CDR3 region: CASSEGSLADTQYF. Written as DNA, the CDR3 is TGTGCCAGCAGCGAGGGAAGTCTCGCAGATACGCAGTATTTT.

The J gene is TRBJ2-7, the V gene TRBV14, with D possibly called TRBD1 or TRBD2 (5 bases each). Deletions cut 0 bases from V and 9 bases from J, with 12 bases between. The CDR3 totals 13 residues. Germline values: CDR1 SGHDN, CDR2 FVKESK. In DNA form, the CDR3 reads TGTGCCAGCAGCCAAGAGAGGGGTTTGAGGCAGTACTTC. Translation gives CASSQERGLRQYF.

The chain recombines TRBV19 with TRBJ1-1; unclear D gene. Trimming took 2 bases from V and 0 from J, leaving 10 bases between them. The germline V gene has CDR1 LNHDA and CDR2 SQIVND (reference sequence). This CDR3 spans 15 amino acids. In DNA form, the CDR3 reads TGTGCCAGTAGTATAAGGGCATCTATGAACACTGAAGCTTTCTTT. Protein product: CASSIRASMNTEAFF.